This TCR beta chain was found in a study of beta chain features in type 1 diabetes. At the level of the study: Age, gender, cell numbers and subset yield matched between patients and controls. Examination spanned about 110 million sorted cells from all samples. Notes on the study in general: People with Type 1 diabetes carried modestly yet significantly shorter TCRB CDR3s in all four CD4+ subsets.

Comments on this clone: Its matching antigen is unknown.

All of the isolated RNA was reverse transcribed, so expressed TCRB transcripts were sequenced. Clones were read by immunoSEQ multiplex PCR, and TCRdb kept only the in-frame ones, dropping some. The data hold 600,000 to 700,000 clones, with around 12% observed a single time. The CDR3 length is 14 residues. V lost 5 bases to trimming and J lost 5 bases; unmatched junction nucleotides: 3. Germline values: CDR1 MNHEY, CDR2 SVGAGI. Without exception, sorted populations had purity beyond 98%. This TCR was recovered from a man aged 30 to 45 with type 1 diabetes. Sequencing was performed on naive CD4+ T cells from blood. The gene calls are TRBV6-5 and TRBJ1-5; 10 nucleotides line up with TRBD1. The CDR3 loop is CASSIGTGDQPQHF. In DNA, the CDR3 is TGTGCCAGCAGTATCGGGACAGGGGATCAGCCCCAGCATTTT.